The rows below give T cell receptor beta chains drawn from one sample of a study of shared clonotypes between healthy human individuals. Profiling relied on immunoSEQ multiplex PCR, and the TCRdb table lists in-frame clones only, not all of them. Of some 1,900,000 clones in the sample, about 95% were seen once. The material sequenced was naive CD8+ T cells sorted from blood. These TCRs come from a man aged 18 to 30 in good health. Each CDR3 is given with its conserved first and last residue. Each record gives: J gene, V gene, D gene, clone size, CDR3 protein, CDR3 DNA. The D gene is left open where the match is weak. Clone sizes are given selectively: once, few, many, or a class where the clone is expanded.

TRBJ2-6 | TRBV30 | - | few | CAWYGAGANVLTF | TGTGCCTGGTATGGGGCTGGGGCCAACGTCCTGACTTTC
TRBJ2-7 | TRBV7-9 | - | - | CASSLARGYEQYF | TGTGCCAGCAGCTTAGCGCGCGGCTACGAGCAGTACTTC
TRBJ1-6 | TRBV27 | - | once | CASSLRNSPLHF | TGTGCCAGCAGCCTCCGGAATTCACCCCTCCACTTT
TRBJ1-5 | TRBV27 | - | - | CASSLSGGAQPQHF | TGTGCCAGCAGTTTATCGGGGGGCGCTCAGCCCCAGCATTTT
TRBJ1-2 | TRBV29-1 | - | - | CSVEDVLSEGPSSF | TGCAGCGTTGAAGATGTATTATCGGAGGGACCCTCCTCCTTC
TRBJ2-2 | TRBV11-3 | - | - | CASSLGGLAGELFF | TGTGCCAGCAGCTTAGGAGGGTTAGCCGGGGAGCTGTTTTTT
TRBJ2-1 | TRBV4-1 | TRBD2 | - | CASSQDPGLAGEQFF | TGCGCCAGCAGCCAGGACCCGGGACTAGCGGGGGAGCAGTTCTTC
TRBJ2-5 | TRBV28 | - | - | CASSLRVYQETQYF | TGTGCCAGCAGTTTACGAGTGTACCAAGAGACCCAGTACTTC
TRBJ2-7 | TRBV5-4 | TRBD2 | - | CASSDGGLLYEQYF | TGTGCCAGCAGCGATGGGGGACTACTTTACGAGCAGTACTTC
TRBJ2-5 | TRBV27 | - | - | CASSFLGTSQETQYF | TGTGCCAGCAGTTTCTTGGGGACGTCGCAAGAGACCCAGTACTTC
TRBJ2-7 | TRBV10-3 | - | - | CAISDSVTEYEQYF | TGTGCCATCAGTGATTCCGTCACAGAGTACGAGCAGTACTTC
TRBJ2-1 | TRBV15 | TRBD2 | - | CATSREWLAGHNEQFF | TGTGCCACCAGCAGAGAGTGGCTAGCGGGCCACAATGAGCAGTTCTTC
TRBJ2-7 | TRBV7-2 | - | - | CASSLGGREQYF | TGTGCCAGCAGCTTAGGGGGGCGCGAGCAGTACTTC
TRBJ1-5 | TRBV6-5 | - | once | CASSRWHQPQHF | TGTGCCAGCAGCCGATGGCATCAGCCCCAGCATTTT
TRBJ2-7 | TRBV4-1 | - | - | CASSQGGVSYEQYF | TGCGCCAGCAGCCAAGGAGGGGTTTCCTACGAGCAGTACTTC
TRBJ2-2 | TRBV5-5 | TRBD1 | - | CASSMTGVNTGELFF | TGTGCCAGCAGCATGACAGGGGTTAACACCGGGGAGCTGTTTTTT
TRBJ2-2 | TRBV11-3 | - | - | CASSPNMSGTGELFF | TGTGCCAGCAGCCCGAATATGTCGGGGACCGGGGAGCTGTTTTTT